The 5 T cell receptor beta chains below were found in one sample sequenced in a study of T cell changes during pregnancy in multiple sclerosis. Sequenced by immunoSEQ multiplex PCR; TCRdb stores in-frame clones only, minus some. The sample has approximately 130,000 clones; over 85% are singletons. The sample in question was peripheral blood, obtained before pregnancy. The receptors stem from a female donor with multiple sclerosis, enrolled in a pregnancy study.

V usage is TRBV5-1 and J usage is TRBJ2-2; D uncertain. The CDR3 loop spans 14 amino acids. The germline V and J ends were trimmed by 4 bases and 1 base, with 8 bases remaining between them. Germline V gene lookup returns CDR1 SGHRS and CDR2 YFSETQ. This chain's CDR3 is CASSHYMNTGELFF. The CDR3, as DNA: TGCGCCAGCAGCCACTACATGAACACCGGGGAGCTGTTTTTT.

In nucleotides, the CDR3 is TGTGCCAGCAGCTTAAACCAGGGGGAGACCCAGTACTTC. Protein: CASSLNQGETQYF. This chain connects TRBV7-2 to TRBJ2-5, with a possible D match to TRBD1 (6 bases). CDR1 is SGHTA and CDR2 is FQGNSA in the germline V gene. Trimming took off 2 bases at V and 5 bases at J, with 9 bases between the two ends. The CDR3 is 13 amino acids.

This rearrangement joins TRBV7-3 to TRBJ1-2; D is ambiguous. Germline V gene sequence: CDR1 SGHTA, CDR2 FQGTGA. This CDR3 region has 15 residues. With 1 base removed from V and 2 bases from J, the gap between germline ends came to 11 bases. The DNA of the CDR3 is TGTGCCAGCAGCTTAAACGCAGGCCCCAACTATGGCTACACCTTC. It yields the protein CASSLNAGPNYGYTF.

A word on this clone: In the same sample, other DNA sequences code for this CDR3. This chain uses TRBV7-9 with TRBJ2-1; TRBD2 is a possible D gene (5 bases). The CDR3 length is 12 residues. Germline values: CDR1 SEHNR, CDR2 FQNEAQ (reference sequence). V dropped 3 bases and J dropped 10 bases, with 10 bases sitting between them. The CDR3, as DNA: TGTGCCAGCAGCTTCTCGGGGAACGAGCAGTTCTTC. It codes for CASSFSGNEQFF.

The chain employs TRBV5-1 and TRBJ2-3; 9 bases agree with TRBD2. The germline gives CDR1 SGHRS, CDR2 YFSETQ. This CDR3 is built from 14 residues. V shed 6 bases and J 4 bases; nucleotides not matched to a gene: 6. CDR3 sequence: CASTLAGESDTQYF. DNA for the CDR3: TGCGCCAGCACCTTAGCGGGAGAATCAGATACGCAGTATTTT.